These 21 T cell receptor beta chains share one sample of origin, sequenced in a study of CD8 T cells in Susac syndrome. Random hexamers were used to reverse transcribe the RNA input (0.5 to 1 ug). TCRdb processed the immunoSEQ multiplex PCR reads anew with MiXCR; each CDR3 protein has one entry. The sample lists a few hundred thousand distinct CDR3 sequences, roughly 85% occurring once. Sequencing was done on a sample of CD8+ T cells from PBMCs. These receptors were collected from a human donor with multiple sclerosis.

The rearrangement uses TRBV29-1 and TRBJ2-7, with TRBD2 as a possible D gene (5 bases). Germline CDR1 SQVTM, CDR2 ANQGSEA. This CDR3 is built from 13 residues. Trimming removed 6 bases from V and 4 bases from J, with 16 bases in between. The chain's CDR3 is CSVGVGTRYEQYF. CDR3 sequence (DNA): TGCAGCGTCGGGGTGGGTACTAGGTACGAGCAGTACTTC.

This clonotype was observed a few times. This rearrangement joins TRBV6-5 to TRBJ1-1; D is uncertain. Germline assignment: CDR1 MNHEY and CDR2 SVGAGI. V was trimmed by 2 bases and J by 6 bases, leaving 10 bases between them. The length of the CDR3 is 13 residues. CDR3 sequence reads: CASSYARIAEAFF. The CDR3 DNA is TGTGCCAGCAGTTACGCCAGGATCGCTGAAGCTTTCTTT.

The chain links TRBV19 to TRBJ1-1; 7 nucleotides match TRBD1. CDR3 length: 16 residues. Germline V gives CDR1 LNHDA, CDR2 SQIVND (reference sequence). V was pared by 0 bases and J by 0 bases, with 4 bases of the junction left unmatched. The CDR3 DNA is TGTGCCAGTAGTATAGATGGGACAGAGATGAACACTGAAGCTTTCTTT. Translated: CASSIDGTEMNTEAFF.

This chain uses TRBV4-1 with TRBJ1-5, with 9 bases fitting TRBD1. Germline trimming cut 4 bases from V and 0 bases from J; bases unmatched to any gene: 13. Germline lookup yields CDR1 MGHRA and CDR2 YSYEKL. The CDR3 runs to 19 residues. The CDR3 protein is CASSPGQGSSPYSNQPQHF. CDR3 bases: TGCGCCAGCAGCCCAGGACAGGGGAGCTCCCCGTATAGCAATCAGCCCCAGCATTTT.

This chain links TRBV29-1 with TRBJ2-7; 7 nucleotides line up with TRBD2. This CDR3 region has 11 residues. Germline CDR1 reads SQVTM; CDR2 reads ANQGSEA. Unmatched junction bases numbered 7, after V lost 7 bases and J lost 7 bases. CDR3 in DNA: TGCAGCGGACTAGCCGGAGAAGAGCAGTACTTC. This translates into CSGLAGEEQYF.

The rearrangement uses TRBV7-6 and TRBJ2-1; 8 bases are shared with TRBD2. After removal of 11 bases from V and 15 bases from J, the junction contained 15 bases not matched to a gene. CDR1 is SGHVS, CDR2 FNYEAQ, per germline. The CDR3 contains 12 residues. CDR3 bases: TGTGCCGCGAGTCCAGCGGGAGCTGTTTTGTTCTTC. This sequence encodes CAASPAGAVLFF.

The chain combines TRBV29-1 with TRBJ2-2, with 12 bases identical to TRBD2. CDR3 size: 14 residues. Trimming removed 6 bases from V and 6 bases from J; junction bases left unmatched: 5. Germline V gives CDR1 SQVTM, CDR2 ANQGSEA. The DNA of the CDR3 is TGCAGCGTGACTAGCGGGAGTTTTGCCGGGGAGCTGTTTTTT. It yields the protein CSVTSGSFAGELFF.

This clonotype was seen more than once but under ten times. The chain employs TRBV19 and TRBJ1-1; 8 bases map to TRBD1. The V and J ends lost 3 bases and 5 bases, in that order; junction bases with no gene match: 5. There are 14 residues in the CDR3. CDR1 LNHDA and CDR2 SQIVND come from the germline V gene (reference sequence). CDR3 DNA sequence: TGTGCCAGTAGTATCGCGACAGGGGTTACTGAAGCTTTCTTT. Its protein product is CASSIATGVTEAFF.

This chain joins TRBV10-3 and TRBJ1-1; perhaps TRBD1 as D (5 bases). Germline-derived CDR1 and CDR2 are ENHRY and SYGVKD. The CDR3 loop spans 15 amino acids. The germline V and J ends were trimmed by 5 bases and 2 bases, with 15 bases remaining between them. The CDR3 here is CAISLSGTANTEAFF. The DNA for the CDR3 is TGTGCCATCAGTTTATCCGGGACGGCAAACACTGAAGCTTTCTTT.

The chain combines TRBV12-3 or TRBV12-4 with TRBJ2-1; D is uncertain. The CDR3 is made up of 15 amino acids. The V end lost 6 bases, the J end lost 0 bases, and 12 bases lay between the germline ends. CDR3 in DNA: TGTGCCAGCAGCCCAACACCCAACTCCTACAATGAGCAGTTCTTC. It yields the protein CASSPTPNSYNEQFF.

The CDR3 bases are TGTGCCAGCGGAGGGTGGGAAGATACGCAGTATTTT. Protein sequence: CASGGWEDTQYF. This chain links TRBV27 with TRBJ2-3; perhaps TRBD2 as D (6 bases). Germline CDR1 reads MNHEY; CDR2 reads SMNVEV (reference sequence). This CDR3 has 12 residues. V dropped 8 bases and J dropped 5 bases, with 11 bases sitting between them.

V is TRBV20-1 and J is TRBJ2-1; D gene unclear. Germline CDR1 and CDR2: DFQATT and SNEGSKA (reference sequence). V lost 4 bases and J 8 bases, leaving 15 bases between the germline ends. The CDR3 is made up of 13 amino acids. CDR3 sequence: CSATLDPDYEQFF. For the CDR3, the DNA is TGCAGTGCTACACTGGACCCTGACTATGAGCAGTTCTTC.

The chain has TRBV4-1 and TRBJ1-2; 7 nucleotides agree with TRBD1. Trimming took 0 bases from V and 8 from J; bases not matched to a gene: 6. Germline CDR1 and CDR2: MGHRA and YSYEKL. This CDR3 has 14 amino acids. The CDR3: CASSQDPQGEGYTF. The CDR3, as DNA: TGCGCCAGCAGCCAAGATCCCCAGGGGGAAGGCTACACCTTC.

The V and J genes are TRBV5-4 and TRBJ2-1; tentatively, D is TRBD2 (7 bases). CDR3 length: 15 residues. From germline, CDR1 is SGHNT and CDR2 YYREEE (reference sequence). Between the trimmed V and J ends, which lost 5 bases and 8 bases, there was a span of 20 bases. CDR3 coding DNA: TGTGCCAGCAGTTTCGTGGGGGGGGCTGTGGATGAGCAGTTCTTC. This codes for CASSFVGGAVDEQFF. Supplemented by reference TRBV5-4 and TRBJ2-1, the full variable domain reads ETGVTQSPTHLIKTRGQQVTLRCSSQSGHNTVSWYQQALGQGPQFIFQYYREEENGRGNFPPRFSGLQFPNYSSELNVNALELDDSALYLCASSFVGGAVDEQFFGPGTRLTVL.

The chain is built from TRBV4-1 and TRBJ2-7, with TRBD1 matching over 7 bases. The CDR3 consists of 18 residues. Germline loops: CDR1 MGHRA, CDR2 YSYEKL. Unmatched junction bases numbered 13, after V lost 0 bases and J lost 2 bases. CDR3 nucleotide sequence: TGCGCCAGCAGCCAAGATTCCGCCGCCGTGCAGGGGGCCTACGAGCAGTACTTC. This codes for CASSQDSAAVQGAYEQYF.

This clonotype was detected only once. The CDR3 here is CASNSITSGRDEQFF. The CDR3 DNA reads as TGTGCCAGCAACTCGATAACTAGCGGGAGGGATGAGCAGTTCTTC. The chain uses TRBV2 and TRBJ2-1, with 13 positions matching TRBD2. This CDR3 is 15 amino acids long. V dropped 7 bases and J dropped 8; count of bases not matched to a gene: 8. CDR1 is SNHLY and CDR2 is FYNNEI in the germline V gene.

CDR3 sequence: CSVEKGSEQYF. CDR3 DNA: TGCAGCGTTGAGAAGGGGTCCGAGCAGTACTTC. The chain joins TRBV29-1 to TRBJ2-7, with a tentative D call TRBD1 (5 bases). The germline CDR1 and CDR2 sequences are SQVTM and ANQGSEA. The CDR3 runs to 11 residues. The V end lost 3 bases, the J end lost 6 bases, and 9 bases lay between the germline ends.

The CDR3 reads CATSTAALFSGANVLTF. Here the CDR3 DNA reads TGTGCCACCAGCACGGCGGCCCTGTTCTCTGGGGCCAACGTCCTGACTTTC. This rearrangement joins TRBV15 to TRBJ2-6; D not resolved. Germline V CDR1 and CDR2: LNHNV, YYDKDF (reference sequence). Between the trimmed V and J ends, which lost 4 bases and 0 bases, there was a span of 13 bases. There are 17 residues in the CDR3.

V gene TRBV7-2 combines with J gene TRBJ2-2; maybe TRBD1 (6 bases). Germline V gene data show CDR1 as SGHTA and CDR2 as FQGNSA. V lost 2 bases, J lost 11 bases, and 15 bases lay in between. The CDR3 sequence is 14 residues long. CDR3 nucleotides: TGTGCCAGCAGCTTATCCCCGACAGGCGAAGAGCTGTTTTTT. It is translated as CASSLSPTGEELFF.

This CDR3 is CASSERGLNEQYF. CDR3 coding DNA: TGTGCCAGCAGTGAGAGGGGGCTGAACGAGCAGTACTTC. The rearrangement uses TRBV12-3 or TRBV12-4 and TRBJ2-7; TRBD1 aligns across 7 bases. The CDR3 length is 13 residues. V gave up 5 bases and J gave up 5 bases; unmatched junction bases: 6.

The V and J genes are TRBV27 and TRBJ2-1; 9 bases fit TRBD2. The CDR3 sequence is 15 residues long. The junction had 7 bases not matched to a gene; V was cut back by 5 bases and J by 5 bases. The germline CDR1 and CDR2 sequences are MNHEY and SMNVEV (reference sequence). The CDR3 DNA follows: TGTGCCAGCAGTCTACCTAGCGGGATTCACAATGAGCAGTTCTTC. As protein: CASSLPSGIHNEQFF.